Detailed here is one TCR beta chain. V was clipped by 2 bases and J by 7 bases; unmatched bases: 8. The CDR3 is 15 residues long. Germline lookup yields CDR1 MNHEY and CDR2 SVGAGI. This sample was included in a study of blood T cell repertoires in COVID-19. This table comes from immunoSEQ multiplex PCR, and its TCRdb copy is limited to in-frame clones, with some not included. The sample records 200,000 to 300,000 clones, approximately 90% being singletons. The receptor's source is a woman in her twenties or thirties with COVID-19, enrolled during active disease. The source material was peripheral blood. The chain uses TRBV6-5 and TRBJ1-5; TRBD1 matches 7 bases. In nucleotides, the CDR3 is TGTGCCAGCAGTTACAGGCCAGGGGGGCTGCAGCCCCAGCATTTT. It translates to CASSYRPGGLQPQHF.